This T cell receptor (beta chain) was observed in a study of blood T cell repertoires in COVID-19. At the level of the study: Sites across the United States, Italy and Spain contributed samples from acute and convalescent COVID-19. From T cells, B-cell-depleted T cells, or PBMCs came the material, which was cDNA or gDNA.

How the authors handled the data: Reference gene primer amplification yielded estimated nucleated cell counts. The method was immunoSEQ multiplex PCR; TCRdb's version includes in-frame clones alone and lacks a portion of them. V and J calls and clone size come straight from that table; D and trimming were deduced from the DNA. This sample carries tens of thousands of clones, about 82% of them seen once, and the ten largest clones take about 15%. This CDR3 has 14 residues. Germline loops: CDR1 LGHDT, CDR2 YNNKEL (reference sequence). V lost 0 bases and J 6 bases, leaving 11 bases between the germline ends.

The sequence was obtained from a human donor in a cohort sampled during active COVID-19. This chain connects TRBV3-1 (or the pseudogene TRBV3-2) to TRBJ1-1; D gene ambiguous. Sequencing was performed on peripheral blood. The CDR3 protein is CASSQDLEIAEAFF. In DNA form, the CDR3 reads TGTGCCAGCAGCCAAGATCTTGAGATCGCTGAAGCTTTCTTT.